The 9 T cell receptor beta chains presented below share a single source sample, sequenced in a study of T-cell memory formation after mild COVID-19. TCRdb ran MiXCR on the 5' RACE reads and lists one entry per CDR3 protein. The sample lists around 320,000 distinct CDR3 sequences; roughly an eighth were seen once. The material sequenced was PBMCs or a T cell subset sorted from them (not recorded which). The receptors come from a young man who had mild COVID-19 (a few samples of this study predate the infection). Cell type and time point are not known.

The chain is built from TRBV2 and TRBJ2-5, with D possibly being TRBD2 (5 bases). Germline-derived CDR1 and CDR2 are SNHLY and FYNNEI. The CDR3 length is 13 residues. Trimming took 3 bases from V and 5 from J, leaving 10 bases between them. The CDR3 is CASSDRDRETQYF. In DNA form, the CDR3 reads TGTGCCAGCAGTGATCGGGATAGGGAGACCCAGTACTTC.

V is TRBV6-5 and J is TRBJ2-3; perhaps TRBD2 as D (7 bases). Germline V gives CDR1 MNHEY, CDR2 SVGAGI. Trimming pared 1 base from V and 6 bases from J, leaving 14 bases between. CDR3 length: 15 residues. The CDR3 bases are TGTGCCAGCAGTTACTTCCCGGGGGGCGGGGATACGCAGTATTTT. Amino acids: CASSYFPGGGDTQYF.

This chain links TRBV20-1 with TRBJ1-3, with 9 bases identical to TRBD1. The CDR3 extends over 14 amino acids. The germline V gene encodes CDR1 DFQATT and CDR2 SNEGSKA (reference sequence). J gave up 2 bases and V 6 bases, and 5 bases lay outside the gene matches. CDR3 sequence reads: CSARTGGAGNTIYF. CDR3 DNA sequence: TGCAGTGCCAGAACAGGGGGCGCTGGAAACACCATATATTTT.

V gene TRBV4-1 combines with J gene TRBJ2-4; D not resolved. Germline CDR1 reads MGHRA; CDR2 reads YSYEKL. The CDR3 has 16 amino acids. Trimming stripped 0 bases from V and 3 bases from J, with 12 bases between. The CDR3 region is CASSQDVASGKNIQYF. In DNA form, the CDR3 reads TGCGCCAGCAGCCAAGATGTAGCCTCCGGCAAAAACATTCAGTACTTC.

V usage is TRBV10-3 and J usage is TRBJ2-2, with 7 nucleotides matching TRBD2. Germline V lookup: CDR1 ENHRY, CDR2 SYGVKD. This CDR3 is built from 15 residues. J lost 5 bases, V lost 4 bases, and 7 bases had no gene match. In DNA, the CDR3 is TGTGCCATCAGTGCGCAGGTGGGAGGGACCGGGGAGCTGTTTTTT. Its translation: CAISAQVGGTGELFF.

This clonotype was seen repeatedly, ten times or more. This rearrangement joins TRBV4-3 to TRBJ2-2, with TRBD1 matching 7 bases. The CDR3 contains 14 residues. The junction had 5 bases not matched to a gene; V was cut back by 4 bases and J by 6 bases. Looked up from germline, CDR1 is LGHNA and CDR2 is YSLEER. CDR3 residues: CASSPETGSGELFF. In DNA form, the CDR3 reads TGCGCCAGCAGCCCAGAGACAGGGTCCGGGGAGCTGTTTTTT.

V and J are TRBV6-5 and TRBJ2-3, with D perhaps assigned TRBD1 or TRBD2 (7 bases each). CDR1 is MNHEY, CDR2 SVGAGI, per germline. The V gene lost 8 bases and the J gene lost 2 bases, with 23 bases spanning the gap. This CDR3 is built from 17 residues. The CDR3 DNA follows: TGTGCCAGCGGTCGACAAGGGAGGGGGCGGTTCACAGATACGCAGTATTTT. It translates to CASGRQGRGRFTDTQYF.

This clonotype has just a few counts. This chain links TRBV4-3 with TRBJ1-4, with D maybe TRBD1 (5 bases). Between the trimmed V and J ends, which lost 0 bases and 7 bases, there was a span of 9 bases. CDR1 is LGHNA and CDR2 is YSLEER in the germline V gene. The CDR3 totals 14 residues. The CDR3 is CASSQEGVGEKLFF. In nucleotides, the CDR3 is TGCGCCAGCAGCCAAGAAGGGGTCGGTGAAAAACTGTTTTTT.

This clonotype came up a few times. This chain joins TRBV6-5 and TRBJ2-7, with 8 bases lining up with TRBD1. Trimming removed 6 bases from V and 5 bases from J; junction bases left unmatched: 6. CDR1 MNHEY and CDR2 SVGAGI come from the germline V gene. The CDR3 loop spans 13 amino acids. This CDR3 is CASRQGQVHEQYF. DNA for the CDR3: TGTGCCAGCAGGCAGGGACAGGTCCACGAGCAGTACTTC.